Included here is one T cell receptor beta chain sequence, with context. Its antigen remains unidentified. The method was immunoSEQ multiplex PCR; TCRdb's version includes in-frame clones alone and lacks a portion of them. Seen here are approximately 100,000 clones, 85% to 90% observed once, and the top ten hold about 3.9%. This entry comes from a study of T cell responses to AZD1222 COVID-19 vaccine. Overall study results and limits: Repertoires in all cases were sampled only once the peak T cell response had passed. Unmutated variant regions reportedly attract nearly half of all spike-specific TCRs. Clonal diversity may have been underestimated, and the donors were mostly white British, with more females than males.

V was clipped by 7 bases and J by 2 bases; unmatched bases: 2. CDR3 size: 13 residues. Germline V gene lookup returns CDR1 SNHLY and CDR2 FYNNEI. The sample here was peripheral blood, taken on day 0 of AZD1222 vaccination. The receptor was isolated from an adult in good health. V usage is TRBV2 and J usage is TRBJ2-3, with 8 bases identical to TRBD2. The CDR3: CASNGGDTDTQYF. CDR3 nucleotide sequence: TGTGCCAGCAACGGGGGGGACACAGATACGCAGTATTTT.